This T cell receptor (beta chain) was recovered during a study of T cell changes during pregnancy in multiple sclerosis. The CDR3 runs to 15 residues. CDR1 and CDR2 (germline): GTSNPN, SVGIG (reference sequence). Trimming stripped 7 bases from V and 0 bases from J, with 16 bases between. The method was immunoSEQ multiplex PCR; TCRdb's version includes in-frame clones alone and lacks a portion of them. This table holds roughly 76,000 clones, 80% to 95% found once. This TCR was sampled from a female donor with multiple sclerosis, enrolled in a pregnancy study. The chain joins TRBV30 to TRBJ1-3, with D maybe TRBD1 (6 bases). This sample comprised CD4+ T cells from peripheral blood mononuclear cells, obtained in the second trimester of pregnancy. The CDR3: CASSGEQSSGNTIYF. CDR3 in DNA: TGTGCCTCCTCAGGGGAGCAAAGCTCTGGAAACACCATATATTTT.